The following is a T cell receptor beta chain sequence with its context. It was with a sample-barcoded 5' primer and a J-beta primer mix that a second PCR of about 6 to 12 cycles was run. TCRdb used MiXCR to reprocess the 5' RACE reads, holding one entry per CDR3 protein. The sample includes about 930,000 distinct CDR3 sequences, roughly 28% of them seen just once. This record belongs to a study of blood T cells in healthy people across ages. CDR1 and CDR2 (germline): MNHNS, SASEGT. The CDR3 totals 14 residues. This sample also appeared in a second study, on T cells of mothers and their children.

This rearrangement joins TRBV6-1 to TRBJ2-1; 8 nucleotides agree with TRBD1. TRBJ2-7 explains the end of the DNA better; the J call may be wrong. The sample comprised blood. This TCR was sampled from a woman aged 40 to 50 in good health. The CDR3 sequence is CASSPDRGYNEQYF. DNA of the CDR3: TGTGCCAGCAGTCCAGACAGGGGTTACAATGAGCAGTACTTC.